These 20 T cell receptor beta chains share one sample of origin, sequenced in a study of regulatory T cells in long-lasting Graves disease. Time point specified: persistent/refractory GD, antithyroid drugs over 5 years with positive TRAb. The TCR library was prepared using RNA isolated from PBMCs. CDR3-region Arm-PCR and iRepertoire HTBI primers produced the TCR beta libraries. A single record per CDR3 protein comes from TCRdb applying MiXCR to the multiplex PCR reads. Among about 400,000 distinct CDR3 sequences listed, 20% were seen once. This material consisted of peripheral blood mononuclear cells (PBMCs), taken when the disease was refractory, from a patient treated with antithyroid drugs. Receptor source: a female donor with Graves disease.

This clonotype turned up a few times. The chain links TRBV6-1 to TRBJ1-2; no clear D. This CDR3 has 13 amino acids. Looked up from germline, CDR1 is MNHNS and CDR2 is SASEGT. The V gene lost 6 bases and the J gene lost 8 bases, with 16 bases spanning the gap. The CDR3 DNA is TGTGCCAGCAGGCCCCCGGCTGCCAGGGGCTACACCTTC. Translation: CASRPPAARGYTF.

The V call is TRBV19, the J call TRBJ2-2; D gene unclear. The germline V gene has CDR1 LNHDA and CDR2 SQIVND (reference sequence). V dropped 6 bases and J dropped 0 bases, with 5 bases sitting between them. The CDR3 runs to 13 residues. CDR3 in amino acids: CASREPNTGELFF. The CDR3 nucleotides read TGTGCCAGTAGAGAGCCGAACACCGGGGAGCTGTTTTTT. Complete variable domain (other parts from reference TRBV19 and TRBJ2-2): DGGITQSPKYLFRKEGQNVTLSCEQNLNHDAMYWYRQDPGQGLRLIYYSQIVNDFQKGDIAEGYSVSREKKESFPLTVTSAQKNPTAFYLCASREPNTGELFFGEGSRLTVL.

J is TRBJ2-1 and V is TRBV11-2; D may be TRBD2 (7 bases). Germline V CDR1 and CDR2: SGHAT, FQNNGV. Trimming pared 2 bases from V and 4 bases from J, leaving 12 bases between. This CDR3 has 15 residues. The CDR3 nucleotides read TGTGCCAGCAGCTTAAAAGCGGGGACATACAATGAGCAGTTCTTC. Translated, it gives CASSLKAGTYNEQFF.

This clonotype turned up a few times. The V and J genes are TRBV27 and TRBJ2-2; unclear D gene. Germline loops: CDR1 MNHEY, CDR2 SMNVEV (reference sequence). Trimming left V 3 bases short and J 3 bases short, with 8 bases between. The CDR3 is 14 amino acids. CDR3 region: CASSLLMDTGELFF. The CDR3 DNA is TGTGCCAGCAGTTTGCTGATGGACACCGGGGAGCTGTTTTTT.

This clonotype appeared a few times. V and J are TRBV24-1 and TRBJ1-5, with unresolved D. CDR1 KGHDR and CDR2 SFDVKD come from the germline V gene. The CDR3 runs 15 residues. Trimming stripped 3 bases from V and 10 bases from J, with 18 bases between. The CDR3 region is CATSDSLDRDGPQHF. CDR3 coding DNA: TGTGCCACCAGTGATAGCCTGGACCGAGATGGACCCCAGCATTTT.

Only a few counts were recorded for this clonotype. The chain recombines TRBV5-6 with TRBJ2-7; D unclear. The CDR3 spans 13 residues. V was clipped by 0 bases and J by 3 bases, with 7 bases between them. Germline lookup yields CDR1 SGHDT and CDR2 YYEEEE. CDR3 in amino acids: CASSLGFIYEQYF. The CDR3 nucleotides read TGTGCCAGCAGCTTGGGGTTCATCTACGAGCAGTACTTC.

The chain is built from TRBV5-1 and TRBJ1-4, with a tentative D call TRBD1 (6 bases). The CDR3 totals 16 residues. Looked up from germline, CDR1 is SGHRS and CDR2 is YFSETQ. Trimming removed 2 bases at V and 6 bases at J, with 17 bases between. The CDR3 nucleotides are TGCGCCAGCAGCTTTTCTTCCGGGGGCCGGGATGAAAAACTGTTTTTT. It specifies CASSFSSGGRDEKLFF.

This chain's CDR3 is CASSAAGGEKLFF. The CDR3 DNA reads TGTGCCAGCAGTGCAGCGGGGGGTGAAAAACTGTTTTTT. This rearrangement joins TRBV25-1 to TRBJ1-4; weak D call: TRBD1 (5 bases). CDR3 length: 13 amino acids. Per the germline V gene, CDR1 is MGHDK and CDR2 is SYGVNS. V was shortened by 4 bases and J by 7 bases, with 10 bases between the two germline ends.

This clonotype turned up a few times. The chain employs TRBV12-5 and TRBJ1-5; 9 bases map to TRBD1. Germline trimming cut 0 bases from V and 6 bases from J; bases unmatched to any gene: 6. The CDR3 has 16 amino acids. Germline CDR1 LGHNT, CDR2 FRNRAP. In DNA form, the CDR3 reads TGTGCTAGTGGTTTGGTCCCGACAGGGGGTACTCAGCCCCAGCATTTT. Protein: CASGLVPTGGTQPQHF.

This clonotype was seen ten or more times. The rearrangement uses TRBV2 and TRBJ1-2; D is ambiguous. The V end was cut by 6 bases, the J end by 6 bases, with 20 bases between. This CDR3 has 15 amino acids. Germline-derived CDR1 and CDR2 are SNHLY and FYNNEI. The CDR3 reads CASRPTWRTSDGYTF. The CDR3 nucleotides are TGTGCCAGCAGACCTACCTGGAGGACCTCAGATGGCTACACCTTC. The full variable domain, in which reference TRBV2 and TRBJ1-2 provide the parts outside the CDR3, is EPEVTQTPSHQVTQMGQEVILRCVPISNHLYFYWYRQILGQKVEFLVSFYNNEISEKSEIFDDQFSVERPDGSNFTLKIRSTKLEDSAMYFCASRPTWRTSDGYTFGSGTRLTVV.

The chain carries TRBV7-2 and TRBJ2-5; 7 positions agree with TRBD2. Germline assignment: CDR1 SGHTA and CDR2 FQGNSA. The CDR3 sequence is 15 residues long. J was trimmed by 4 bases and V by 1 base; bases with no gene match: 6. CDR3 coding DNA: TGTGCCAGCAGCTTAGAACGGAGGGAGGGAGAGACCCAGTACTTC. Protein sequence: CASSLERREGETQYF.

The chain employs TRBV6-1 and TRBJ2-6; D gene uncertain. The CDR3 consists of 13 residues. V gave up 8 bases and J gave up 3 bases, with 8 bases separating them. The V gene's germline CDR1 is MNHNS and CDR2 SASEGT. The CDR3 region has the DNA TGTGCCAGCCGAGTCGGTGGGGCCAACGTCCTGACTTTC. Translated, it gives CASRVGGANVLTF.

Note on this clonotype: A clone one base away is much larger, so this may be a read error. V is TRBV6-9 and J is TRBJ2-7, with 7 positions matching TRBD2. Germline CDR1 is MNHGY and CDR2 is SVAAGI. The CDR3 spans 16 residues. CDR3 nucleotides: TGTGCCAACAGTTCCCAATGGGAGGGGCCCTCCTACGAGCAGTACTTC. Its protein is CANSSQWEGPSYEQYF.

The chain employs TRBV30 and TRBJ1-3, with D possibly being TRBD1 (5 bases). The V gene lost 4 bases and the J gene lost 0 bases, with 16 bases spanning the gap. The germline V gene has CDR1 GTSNPN and CDR2 SVGIG (reference sequence). This CDR3 region has 16 residues. CDR3 region: CAWTPRGLRSGNTIYF. The DNA of the CDR3 is TGTGCCTGGACACCAAGGGGACTCCGCTCTGGAAACACCATATATTTT.

This clonotype was recorded a few times. The gene calls are TRBV27 and TRBJ1-2, with D tentatively TRBD1 (5 bases). Trimming took 3 bases from V and 8 from J, leaving 13 bases between them. CDR3 length: 13 amino acids. From germline, CDR1 is MNHEY and CDR2 SMNVEV (reference sequence). The chain's CDR3 is CASSFAGRGGYTF. The CDR3 DNA reads TGTGCCAGCAGTTTTGCAGGGCGGGGCGGCTACACCTTC.

This clonotype was seen only a few times. The gene calls are TRBV6-2 or TRBV6-3 and TRBJ1-2; TRBD1 is a possible D gene (5 bases). This CDR3 has 15 amino acids. Trimming took 0 bases from V and 2 from J, leaving 10 bases between them. CDR1 is MNHEY and CDR2 is SVGEGT in the germline V gene. CDR3 loop: CASSYSRDQNYGYTF. The CDR3 DNA follows: TGTGCCAGCAGTTACTCGAGGGACCAAAACTATGGCTACACCTTC.

Notes on this clonotype: A read error may produce the germline difference seen at one junction end. This sequence joins TRBV9 and TRBJ1-4; 11 bases are a match to TRBD1. The CDR3 consists of 15 residues. Germline lookup yields CDR1 SGDLS and CDR2 YYNGEE. The CDR3 DNA is TGTGCCAGCACCGTAGGGGACAGGGGGGTAGAAAAACTGTTTTTT. It is translated as CASTVGDRGVEKLFF.

This clonotype was found many times. The chain uses TRBV11-2 and TRBJ1-1; D gene unclear. This CDR3 region has 12 residues. In germline, CDR1 is SGHAT, CDR2 FQNNGV. V was shortened by 3 bases and J by 1 base, with 3 bases between the two germline ends. CDR3 nucleotides: TGTGCCAGCAGCTTCACGAACACTGAAGCTTTCTTT. This translates into CASSFTNTEAFF.

This clonotype was seen a handful of times. The rearrangement joins TRBV18 to TRBJ2-7, with 9 nucleotides matching TRBD1. This CDR3 is 15 amino acids long. V trimming: 4 bases; J trimming: 2 bases; junction bases outside the gene matches: 6. In germline, CDR1 is KGHSH, CDR2 LQKENI. CDR3 in amino acids: CASSLGQGRTYEQYF. Written as DNA, the CDR3 is TGTGCCAGCTCACTAGGACAGGGGCGAACCTACGAGCAGTACTTC.

The table lists this clonotype with a few counts. This chain uses TRBV11-2 with TRBJ2-4, with 7 nucleotides matching TRBD2. CDR1 is SGHAT, CDR2 FQNNGV, per germline. V was pared by 5 bases and J by 3 bases, with 13 bases of the junction left unmatched. This CDR3 contains 17 residues. CDR3 region: CASSRMGLTGGKNIQYF. CDR3 sequence (DNA): TGTGCCAGCAGCCGGATGGGACTAACGGGGGGCAAAAACATTCAGTACTTC.